The 19 T cell receptor beta chains in this list originate from one sample, sequenced in a study of T-cell reconstitution after alpha-beta-depleted transplantation in children. The authors prepared the TCRbeta library with unique molecular identifiers. TCRdb re-called the PCR reads through MiXCR, storing one row per CDR3 protein. This sample carries about 980,000 distinct CDR3 sequences, about 29% of them seen once, and the ten largest clones take about 28%. The material was PBMCs, mostly from graft donor cells, obtained 360 days after TCRalphabeta/CD19-depleted stem cell transplant. Receptor source: a boy under two years old who had a stem cell transplant for SCID, so the T cells may come from the graft donor.

The chain couples TRBV12-3 or TRBV12-4 to TRBJ2-2; D is unclear. The CDR3 extends over 14 amino acids. Trimming left V 5 bases short and J 5 bases short, with 12 bases between. The CDR3 spells CASSPTVGTGELFF. As DNA, the CDR3 is TGTGCCAGCAGTCCGACGGTGGGAACCGGGGAGCTGTTTTTT.

The gene calls are TRBV12-3 or TRBV12-4 and TRBJ2-3, with 8 bases identical to TRBD2. The CDR3 extends over 14 amino acids. Germline trimming cut 6 bases from V and 1 base from J; bases unmatched to any gene: 3. The CDR3 DNA reads TGTGCCAGCAGACAAGCGGGGGGCACAGATACGCAGTATTTT. Translating it yields CASRQAGGTDTQYF.

This sequence joins TRBV5-4 and TRBJ2-1; the match to TRBD2 covers 7 bases. Germline lookup yields CDR1 SGHNT and CDR2 YYREEE (reference sequence). The J segment lost 10 bases and the V segment lost 4 bases, leaving 8 bases of the junction unmatched. This CDR3 has 13 amino acids. Here the CDR3 DNA reads TGTGCCAGCAGCCTGCGACTAGCTGGGGAGCAGTTCTTC. Protein sequence: CASSLRLAGEQFF.

The chain employs TRBV5-1 and TRBJ2-5, with 8 bases identical to TRBD2. J lost 4 bases, V lost 7 bases, and 18 bases had no gene match. This CDR3 spans 17 amino acids. Germline V gene sequence: CDR1 SGHRS, CDR2 YFSETQ. This chain's CDR3 is CASRIPEDGLAGETQYF. The DNA of the CDR3 is TGCGCCAGCCGGATACCCGAGGACGGGCTAGCGGGAGAGACCCAGTACTTC.

This clonotype was seen ten or more times. The CDR3 DNA is TGTGCCAGCAGTCCCCGCGATCGGACGGGGTGGGAGACCCAGTACTTC. Translated: CASSPRDRTGWETQYF. This chain joins TRBV12-3 or TRBV12-4 and TRBJ2-5; D perhaps matches TRBD2 (5 bases). V lost 5 bases to trimming and J lost 5 bases, with 21 bases between them. There are 16 residues in the CDR3.

This clonotype has only a few counts. The chain uses TRBV6-1 and TRBJ1-4; D is unresolved. CDR3 size: 14 residues. Germline values: CDR1 MNHNS, CDR2 SASEGT. The V end lost 8 bases, the J end lost 7 bases, and 17 bases lay between the germline ends. CDR3 DNA: TGTGCCAGCTCGATGCAGGCCCGGGGTGAAAAACTGTTTTTT. Translated, it gives CASSMQARGEKLFF.

This clonotype was seen a few times. V is TRBV29-1 and J is TRBJ2-2; either TRBD1 or TRBD2 may fit D (5 bases each). The V end lost 4 bases, the J end lost 7 bases, and 13 bases lay between the germline ends. CDR3 length: 13 amino acids. CDR1 is SQVTM, CDR2 ANQGSEA, per germline. CDR3: CSVAWGTGGELFF. CDR3 bases: TGCAGCGTTGCCTGGGGGACGGGCGGGGAGCTGTTTTTT.

The chain joins TRBV12-3 or TRBV12-4 to TRBJ2-3; tentatively, D is TRBD1 or TRBD2 (5 bases each). Trimming removed 6 bases from V and 0 bases from J, with 10 bases in between. The CDR3 length is 14 residues. In DNA, the CDR3 is TGTGCCAGCAGCCGGGACCATAGCACAGATACGCAGTATTTT. Translated: CASSRDHSTDTQYF.

This clonotype has a handful of counts. This chain uses TRBV12-3 or TRBV12-4 with TRBJ2-1; 7 bases are shared with TRBD2. V dropped 6 bases and J dropped 5; count of bases not matched to a gene: 7. The CDR3 contains 14 residues. The CDR3 nucleotides read TGTGCCAGCAGCGACCGGGACTACAACAATGAGCAGTTCTTC. Amino acid sequence: CASSDRDYNNEQFF.

The CDR3 DNA sequence: TGTGCCAGCAGCCCCCTAGGGACAGGGCCTGGGGCCGAGCAGTACTTC. Protein sequence: CASSPLGTGPGAEQYF. The rearrangement uses TRBV16 and TRBJ2-7; the match to TRBD1 covers 9 bases. Losses at the gene ends were 4 bases for V and 6 bases for J; bases not matched to a gene: 13. Germline CDR1 is KGHSY and CDR2 is FQNENV. The CDR3 sequence is 16 residues long.

This clonotype has just a few counts. The V and J genes are TRBV5-1 and TRBJ1-1; D might be TRBD1 (6 bases). The CDR3 is made up of 16 amino acids. The V end lost 1 base, the J end lost 8 bases, and 21 bases lay between the germline ends. Per germline, CDR1 SGHRS and CDR2 YFSETQ. The CDR3 loop is CASSLLPGTPVLEAFF. The CDR3 nucleotides are TGCGCCAGCAGCTTGCTGCCCGGGACACCGGTCCTAGAAGCTTTCTTT.

This chain links TRBV5-1 with TRBJ2-3, with unresolved D. Germline V gene lookup returns CDR1 SGHRS and CDR2 YFSETQ. The CDR3 has 14 residues. V gave up 3 bases and J gave up 2 bases, with 10 bases separating them. The CDR3 loop reads CASSWGDPTDTQYF. As DNA, the CDR3 is TGCGCCAGCAGCTGGGGTGATCCCACAGATACGCAGTATTTT.

The gene calls are TRBV6-2 or TRBV6-3 and TRBJ2-1, with D perhaps assigned TRBD1 or TRBD2 (5 bases each). V lost 6 bases and J 10 bases, leaving 13 bases between the germline ends. CDR3 size: 12 residues. Germline assignment: CDR1 MNHEY and CDR2 SVGEGT. The CDR3 coding sequence is TGTGCCAGCAGGACCGGGGCAAGCGAGCAGTTCTTC. It translates to CASRTGASEQFF.

The J gene is TRBJ2-5, the V gene TRBV4-2; 10 nucleotides line up with TRBD2. The germline CDR1 and CDR2 sequences are LGHNA and YNFKEQ. V lost 1 base to trimming and J lost 7 bases; unmatched junction nucleotides: 18. The CDR3 contains 19 residues. This CDR3 is CASSQVVRTQRGGIGTQYF. CDR3 DNA sequence: TGTGCCAGCAGCCAAGTTGTTCGGACCCAGCGGGGGGGCATAGGGACCCAGTACTTC.

The CDR3: CSVGITSYNEQFF. The CDR3 DNA follows: TGCAGTGTAGGGATAACCTCCTACAATGAGCAGTTCTTC. The chain has TRBV20-1 and TRBJ2-1; no clear D gene. The CDR3 spans 13 residues. The V end was cut by 7 bases, the J end by 0 bases, with 10 bases between. Germline V gene sequence: CDR1 DFQATT, CDR2 SNEGSKA (reference sequence).

The chain couples TRBV4-2 to TRBJ1-5; no clear D. The V gene's germline CDR1 is LGHNA and CDR2 YNFKEQ. The V end was cut by 0 bases, the J end by 5 bases, with 11 bases between. CDR3 length: 15 amino acids. CDR3 in DNA: TGTGCCAGCAGCCAAGATGCCAGGTCAGATCAGCCCCAGCATTTT. Translating it yields CASSQDARSDQPQHF.

V is TRBV5-5 and J is TRBJ2-1; D not resolved. The V gene's germline CDR1 is SGHKS and CDR2 YYEKEE (reference sequence). Trimming left V 0 bases short and J 2 bases short, with 12 bases between. This CDR3 has 16 residues. The CDR3: CASSLEQNRAYNEQFF. In DNA form, the CDR3 reads TGTGCCAGCAGCTTGGAACAGAACCGAGCCTACAATGAGCAGTTCTTC.

DNA of the CDR3: TGTGCCAGCAGCTTTCAGAGCCCGAACACTGAAGCTTTCTTT. It translates to CASSFQSPNTEAFF. The chain employs TRBV5-5 and TRBJ1-1; D unclear. Trimming pared 2 bases from V and 1 base from J, leaving 9 bases between. Germline V gives CDR1 SGHKS, CDR2 YYEKEE (reference sequence). The CDR3 sequence is 14 residues long.

The chain is built from TRBV12-3 or TRBV12-4 and TRBJ2-6; D possibly uses TRBD1 or TRBD2 (5 bases each). V lost 3 bases, J lost 0 bases, and 12 bases lay in between. CDR3 length equals 17 residues. In nucleotides, the CDR3 is TGTGCCAGCAGTTTTAAGGGACGTTTCTCTGGGGCCAACGTCCTGACTTTC. It translates to CASSFKGRFSGANVLTF.